The entry below describes one T cell receptor (beta chain). This record comes from a study of blood T cell repertoires in COVID-19. Study as a whole: Sites in the United States, Italy and Spain provided acute and convalescent COVID-19 samples.

Sequenced by immunoSEQ multiplex PCR; TCRdb stores in-frame clones only, minus some. The table lists around 120,000 clones, 78% of them singletons. This CDR3 region has 14 residues. Trimming shortened V by 0 bases and J by 4 bases, and 10 bases separated the two germline ends. Germline-derived CDR1 and CDR2 are SGDLS and YYNGEE. Sequencing was done on a sample of peripheral blood. This clonotype was sampled from a man in his sixties or seventies with acute or convalescent COVID-19. The rearrangement links TRBV9 to TRBJ1-2; no clear D. CDR3 sequence (DNA): TGTGCCAGCAGCGTAGAACGCCCAGGCTATGGCTACACCTTC. Translating gives CASSVERPGYGYTF.